Below are 8 T cell receptor beta chains sequenced from a single sample in a study of beta chain features in type 1 diabetes. Study-level points and caveats: Among all four CD4+ subsets, Type 1 diabetes patients had TCRB CDR3s that were moderately but significantly shorter.

Since all of the isolated RNA was reverse transcribed, expressed TCRB transcripts were what got sequenced. Clones were read by immunoSEQ multiplex PCR, and TCRdb kept only the in-frame ones, dropping some. Of some 370,000 clones detected, around a tenth appear once; the ten largest clones hold about 0.63%. These receptors' targets are unknown. Sample: central memory CD4+ T cells from blood. Source of these receptors: a man aged 25 to 45 with type 1 diabetes.

This clone showed up just a few times. The chain joins TRBV7-9 to TRBJ1-2; 7 nucleotides line up with TRBD1. The CDR3 loop spans 16 amino acids. Germline V lookup: CDR1 SEHNR, CDR2 FQNEAQ (reference sequence). J was trimmed by 1 base and V by 5 bases; bases with no gene match: 10. DNA for the CDR3: TGTGCCAGCAGCCAATTCGGGACAGAGAATAACTATGGCTACACCTTC. Its translation is CASSQFGTENNYGYTF. The full variable domain, rest sourced from reference TRBV7-9 and TRBJ1-2, is DTGVSQNPRHKITKRGQNVTFRCDPISEHNRLYWYRQTLGQGPEFLTYFQNEAQLEKSRLLSDRFSAERPKGSFSTLEIQRTEQGDSAMYLCASSQFGTENNYGYTFGSGTRLTVV.

The genes are TRBV7-9 and TRBJ2-6; D is perhaps TRBD1 (5 bases). Germline V gene lookup returns CDR1 SEHNR and CDR2 FQNEAQ (reference sequence). The V end lost 5 bases, the J end lost 4 bases, and 9 bases lay between the germline ends. The CDR3 has 14 amino acids. CDR3 sequence (DNA): TGTGCCAGCAGCATAGGACACGGGGCCAACGTCCTGACTTTC. The encoded protein is CASSIGHGANVLTF. The full variable domain, rest sourced from reference TRBV7-9 and TRBJ2-6, is DTGVSQNPRHKITKRGQNVTFRCDPISEHNRLYWYRQTLGQGPEFLTYFQNEAQLEKSRLLSDRFSAERPKGSFSTLEIQRTEQGDSAMYLCASSIGHGANVLTFGAGSRLTVL.

This clone was seen only a few times. The rearrangement uses TRBV18 and TRBJ1-3; D gene ambiguous. In germline, CDR1 is KGHSH, CDR2 LQKENI. This CDR3 is 13 amino acids long. V lost 3 bases, J lost 7 bases, and 10 bases lay in between. CDR3: CASSPDPRNTIYF. The CDR3 nucleotides are TGTGCCAGCTCACCCGACCCGCGGAACACCATATATTTT.

Many counts were recorded for this clone. Mismatch with germline at one junction end may stem from a read error. For the CDR3, the DNA is TGTGCCGGCCAGCCCTCCCACGAGCAGTACTTC. As protein: CAGQPSHEQYF. The rearrangement links TRBV28 to TRBJ2-7; no clear D gene. CDR3 length equals 11 residues. Germline values: CDR1 MDHEN, CDR2 SYDVKM. Using reference TRBV28 and TRBJ2-7 for the parts outside the CDR3, the full variable domain is DVKVTQSSRYLVKRTGEKVFLECVQDMDHENMFWYRQDPGLGLRLIYFSYDVKMKEKGDIPEGYSVSREKKERFSLILESASTNQTSMYLCAGQPSHEQYFGPGTRLTVT.

V gene TRBV5-1 combines with J gene TRBJ2-2; 7 bases fit TRBD2. The germline gives CDR1 SGHRS, CDR2 YFSETQ. The CDR3 totals 14 residues. Trimming removed 3 bases from V and 5 bases from J; junction bases left unmatched: 4. CDR3 sequence reads: CASSSRLATGELFF. The CDR3 nucleotides are TGCGCCAGCAGCTCCAGACTAGCAACCGGGGAGCTGTTTTTT.

This chain joins TRBV6-6 and TRBJ1-2; D is unclear. The CDR3 is 14 amino acids. Germline V CDR1 and CDR2: MNHNY, SVGAGI (reference sequence). V was shortened by 6 bases and J by 2 bases, with 13 bases between the two germline ends. DNA for the CDR3: TGTGCCAGCAGACCCGGGCCTCCAAACTATGGCTACACCTTC. Translating gives CASRPGPPNYGYTF.

V usage is TRBV10-2 and J usage is TRBJ1-1; D is unclear. Germline-derived CDR1 and CDR2 are WSHSY and SAAADI. The CDR3 extends over 13 amino acids. Deletions cut 3 bases from V and 3 bases from J, with 8 bases between. The CDR3 sequence is CASSDPVDTEAFF. CDR3 nucleotides: TGCGCCAGCAGTGACCCGGTTGACACTGAAGCTTTCTTT.

The rearrangement links TRBV5-1 to TRBJ2-6; a weak D match, TRBD1 (6 bases). The CDR3 has 14 residues. V lost 3 bases to trimming and J lost 4 bases, with 8 bases between them. Germline V gene sequence: CDR1 SGHRS, CDR2 YFSETQ. The DNA of the CDR3 is TGCGCCAGCAGCTCCGGGACAGGGGCCAACGTCCTGACTTTC. This translates into CASSSGTGANVLTF.